Below are 29 T cell receptor beta chains sequenced from a single sample in a study of T cells after yellow fever vaccination. TCRdb itself ran the 5' RACE reads through MiXCR, one entry per CDR3 protein. The sample lists 250,000 to 300,000 distinct CDR3 sequences, 7.5% to 9.5% occurring once. The sequencing used CD4+ T cells sorted from PBMCs, collected 5 days after the yellow fever booster vaccination. The receptors come from a man younger than 35 who received the YFV17D yellow fever vaccine.

This clonotype was counted a few times. The V and J genes are TRBV7-6 and TRBJ1-1; D gene ambiguous. Trimming pared 3 bases from V and 4 bases from J, leaving 12 bases between. Germline CDR1 reads SGHVS; CDR2 reads FNYEAQ. CDR3 length equals 14 residues. CDR3 DNA: TGTGCCAGCAGCTTCGGATCCCTGTCCACTGAAGCTTTCTTT. Protein product: CASSFGSLSTEAFF.

This clonotype has only a few counts. This chain uses TRBV4-2 with TRBJ2-5; D not resolved. V lost 0 bases, J lost 1 base, and 9 bases lay in between. The germline gives CDR1 LGHNA, CDR2 YNFKEQ. This CDR3 region has 15 residues. The CDR3 bases are TGTGCCAGCAGCCAAGATGTGGACCTCCAAGAGACCCAGTACTTC. Translating it yields CASSQDVDLQETQYF.

This clonotype was observed a handful of times. In DNA, the CDR3 is TGCGCCAGCAGCCAGCTGGGACTAGCGGGGAGAGAGACCCAGTACTTC. This translates into CASSQLGLAGRETQYF. This chain joins TRBV4-1 and TRBJ2-5; 13 nucleotides line up with TRBD2. The V and J ends lost 3 bases and 4 bases, in that order; junction bases with no gene match: 5. Per the germline V gene, CDR1 is MGHRA and CDR2 is YSYEKL. The CDR3 is 16 residues long.

This clonotype appeared a few times. The gene calls are TRBV5-1 and TRBJ2-3; 8 nucleotides line up with TRBD1. The CDR3 contains 15 residues. With 3 bases clipped from V and 3 bases from J, the junction kept 6 bases outside the gene matches. Germline V CDR1 and CDR2: SGHRS, YFSETQ. The CDR3 DNA is TGCGCCAGCAGCTCGACAGGGGATACTACAGATACGCAGTATTTT. As protein: CASSSTGDTTDTQYF.

The V gene is TRBV19, the J gene TRBJ2-5, with 9 bases that match TRBD2. J lost 4 bases, V lost 4 bases, and 4 bases had no gene match. Germline CDR1 and CDR2: LNHDA and SQIVND (reference sequence). CDR3 length: 14 residues. The chain's CDR3 is CASSTGAGGETQYF. CDR3 DNA sequence: TGTGCCAGTAGTACCGGAGCGGGGGGAGAGACCCAGTACTTC.

Ten or more counts support this clonotype. The chain combines TRBV5-1 with TRBJ2-7; D is unclear. CDR1 SGHRS and CDR2 YFSETQ come from the germline V gene. Trimming removed 2 bases at V and 0 bases at J, with 9 bases between. The length of the CDR3 is 14 residues. CDR3: CASSFARPSYEQYV. For the CDR3, the DNA is TGCGCCAGCAGCTTTGCCAGGCCCTCCTACGAGCAGTACGTC.

In DNA, the CDR3 is TGCGCCAGCAGCTTAGGGTCTCTGAGCTCCTATAATTCACCCCTCCACTTT. As protein: CASSLGSLSSYNSPLHF. This chain links TRBV5-1 with TRBJ1-6; no clear D. Trimming left V 2 bases short and J 0 bases short, with 12 bases between. The CDR3 spans 17 residues. The V gene's germline CDR1 is SGHRS and CDR2 YFSETQ.

The chain uses TRBV6-1 and TRBJ1-5; D unclear. V was shortened by 7 bases and J by 0 bases, with 13 bases between the two germline ends. Germline CDR1 reads MNHNS; CDR2 reads SASEGT. CDR3 length: 15 amino acids. CDR3 sequence: CASKDGTYSNQPQHF. CDR3 coding DNA: TGTGCCAGCAAAGACGGAACTTATAGCAATCAGCCCCAGCATTTT.

This clonotype was found a few times. The chain combines TRBV4-1 with TRBJ2-7; a weak D match, TRBD2 (5 bases). CDR1 is MGHRA and CDR2 is YSYEKL in the germline V gene. The CDR3 covers 15 residues. Trimming cost V 4 bases and J 4 bases, with 17 bases left between them. The CDR3 is CASSLNRGLSYEQYF. Written as DNA, the CDR3 is TGCGCCAGCAGCCTAAACCGCGGACTCTCATACGAGCAGTACTTC.

The gene calls are TRBV5-1 and TRBJ1-1, with D possibly TRBD1 on 5 matching bases. Trimming left V 4 bases short and J 4 bases short, with 14 bases between. The CDR3 runs 14 residues. CDR1 is SGHRS and CDR2 is YFSETQ in the germline V gene. The DNA of the CDR3 is TGCGCCAGCAGCAGGGACCGGATGAGCACTGAAGCTTTCTTT. Amino acids: CASSRDRMSTEAFF.

The sample holds a few counts of this clonotype. This rearrangement joins TRBV7-2 to TRBJ2-5, with D unclear. Germline V gene lookup returns CDR1 SGHTA and CDR2 FQGNSA. The CDR3 is made up of 14 amino acids. Trimming removed 5 bases at V and 2 bases at J, with 12 bases between. CDR3 loop: CASSPGQSQETQYF. In DNA form, the CDR3 reads TGTGCCAGCAGCCCTGGCCAATCACAAGAGACCCAGTACTTC.

The chain combines TRBV18 with TRBJ2-5; a possible D gene is TRBD1 (7 bases). The V gene's germline CDR1 is KGHSH and CDR2 LQKENI. Trimming removed 2 bases from V and 1 base from J, with 14 bases in between. The CDR3 runs 16 residues. The CDR3 is CASSPNRGGTQETQYF. DNA for the CDR3: TGTGCCAGCTCACCAAACAGGGGAGGCACCCAAGAGACCCAGTACTTC.

This clonotype was seen a handful of times. V gene TRBV7-2 combines with J gene TRBJ2-4, with 8 positions matching TRBD1. CDR3 size: 14 residues. The J segment lost 10 bases and the V segment lost 5 bases, leaving 10 bases of the junction unmatched. The germline V gene encodes CDR1 SGHTA and CDR2 FQGNSA. The CDR3 DNA reads as TGTGCCAGCAGCCCACCGGGGACAGGTCATATTCAGTACTTC. Translation: CASSPPGTGHIQYF.

This clonotype has a count of ten or more. DNA of the CDR3: TGTGCCAGCAGCTTGGATAAGAGCAGAAACATTCAGTACTTC. It translates to CASSLDKSRNIQYF. This chain uses TRBV5-4 with TRBJ2-4; D is unclear. Germline-derived CDR1 and CDR2 are SGHNT and YYREEE (reference sequence). V was shortened by 0 bases and J by 6 bases, with 10 bases between the two germline ends. The CDR3 has 14 residues. The variable domain in full, completed from reference TRBV5-4 and TRBJ2-4, reads ETGVTQSPTHLIKTRGQQVTLRCSSQSGHNTVSWYQQALGQGPQFIFQYYREEENGRGNFPPRFSGLQFPNYSSELNVNALELDDSALYLCASSLDKSRNIQYFGAGTRLSVL.

The chain couples TRBV7-2 to TRBJ2-3; a weak D match, TRBD2 (7 bases). The CDR3 runs 16 residues. Germline CDR1 and CDR2: SGHTA and FQGNSA. The V end was cut by 1 base, the J end by 1 base, with 12 bases between. CDR3 coding DNA: TGTGCCAGCAGCTTAGTCGGCGGGGGCGGCACAGATACGCAGTATTTT. This translates into CASSLVGGGGTDTQYF.

This clonotype was detected a few times. This chain connects TRBV6-2 or TRBV6-3 to TRBJ2-7, with 8 bases matching TRBD1. There are 15 residues in the CDR3. The V and J ends lost 6 bases and 2 bases, in that order; junction bases with no gene match: 9. CDR1 and CDR2 (germline): MNHEY, SVGEGT. The CDR3 sequence is CASSHGQGITYEQYF. The CDR3 DNA sequence: TGTGCCAGCAGCCACGGACAGGGAATAACCTACGAGCAGTACTTC.

The CDR3 DNA reads as TGTGCCAGCAGTTACTGGACAGAAGCTTTCTTT. Translated, it gives CASSYWTEAFF. The rearrangement joins TRBV6-5 to TRBJ1-1; D may be TRBD1 (5 bases). V lost 1 base to trimming and J lost 8 bases, with 5 bases between them. This CDR3 has 11 amino acids. CDR1 MNHEY and CDR2 SVGAGI come from the germline V gene.

The table lists this clonotype with a few counts. The CDR3 DNA reads TGTGCCAGCAGTCCCTCGACAGGGACTGAAGCTTTCTTT. Amino acids: CASSPSTGTEAFF. V usage is TRBV28 and J usage is TRBJ1-1; 7 positions match TRBD1. CDR3 size: 13 residues. Trimming took 5 bases from V and 5 from J; bases not matched to a gene: 5. Germline V CDR1 and CDR2: MDHEN, SYDVKM. The full variable domain, in which reference TRBV28 and TRBJ1-1 provide the parts outside the CDR3, is DVKVTQSSRYLVKRTGEKVFLECVQDMDHENMFWYRQDPGLGLRLIYFSYDVKMKEKGDIPEGYSVSREKKERFSLILESASTNQTSMYLCASSPSTGTEAFFGQGTRLTVV.

This clonotype was seen more than once but under ten times. The V gene is TRBV7-2, the J gene TRBJ1-5; 11 bases line up with TRBD1. Germline V gene sequence: CDR1 SGHTA, CDR2 FQGNSA. CDR3 length equals 17 residues. With V trimmed by 5 bases and J by 5 bases, 11 bases remained unmatched. The CDR3 here is CASSRAPGQGVYQPQHF. The CDR3 DNA reads as TGTGCCAGCAGCCGAGCACCGGGACAGGGGGTATATCAGCCCCAGCATTTT.

This clonotype is a singleton in its sample. The chain is built from TRBV6-5 and TRBJ2-2; no clear D. Trimming stripped 2 bases from V and 0 bases from J, with 7 bases between. The CDR3 consists of 15 residues. Germline-derived CDR1 and CDR2 are MNHEY and SVGAGI. CDR3 protein: CASSYTSSNTGELFF. The CDR3 DNA sequence: TGTGCCAGCAGTTACACCAGCTCGAACACCGGGGAGCTGTTTTTT.

This clonotype was counted at least ten times. The chain couples TRBV6-5 to TRBJ2-6, with D uncertain. The CDR3 covers 15 residues. In germline, CDR1 is MNHEY, CDR2 SVGAGI. V shed 3 bases and J shed 0 bases, with 6 bases lying between them. CDR3 protein: CASSYQLSGANVLTF. The CDR3 DNA reads as TGTGCCAGCAGTTATCAGCTCTCTGGGGCCAACGTCCTGACTTTC.

The genes are TRBV11-2 and TRBJ2-5; 8 bases agree with TRBD2. The CDR3 loop spans 14 amino acids. Losses at the gene ends were 5 bases for V and 5 bases for J; bases not matched to a gene: 7. Germline CDR1 is SGHAT and CDR2 is FQNNGV. For the CDR3, the DNA is TGTGCCAGCAGCCGAGCGGGGGTTAAGGAGACCCAGTACTTC. Amino acids: CASSRAGVKETQYF.

This clonotype turned up a few times. The chain employs TRBV6-2 or TRBV6-3 and TRBJ1-4; no reliable D call. CDR1 and CDR2 (germline): MNHEY, SVGEGT. The CDR3 length is 15 residues. V dropped 2 bases and J dropped 6 bases, with 13 bases sitting between them. The DNA for the CDR3 is TGTGCCAGCAGTTACCCGGCAGCGGTCGATGAAAAACTGTTTTTT. It translates to CASSYPAAVDEKLFF.

This sequence joins TRBV6-6 and TRBJ2-2, with D perhaps TRBD2 (6 bases). The CDR3 length is 16 residues. CDR1 is MNHNY, CDR2 SVGAGI, per germline (reference sequence). The V and J ends lost 4 bases and 6 bases respectively, with 18 bases between them. The CDR3 spells CASSSFGGMAAGELFF. DNA of the CDR3: TGTGCCAGCAGTTCCTTCGGCGGGATGGCCGCCGGGGAGCTGTTTTTT.

In its sample, this clonotype was seen a few times. V is TRBV7-9 and J is TRBJ2-3, with D hard to call. Trimming took off 3 bases at V and 4 bases at J, with 11 bases between the two ends. Germline CDR1 and CDR2: SEHNR and FQNEAQ (reference sequence). The CDR3 is 14 amino acids. The CDR3 sequence is CASSFRPGADTQYF. The CDR3 coding sequence is TGTGCCAGCAGCTTCCGGCCGGGCGCAGATACGCAGTATTTT.

V usage is TRBV20-1 and J usage is TRBJ2-3, with D possibly being TRBD1 or TRBD2 (5 bases each). Trimming stripped 3 bases from V and 1 base from J, with 14 bases between. Germline-derived CDR1 and CDR2 are DFQATT and SNEGSKA (reference sequence). The CDR3 extends over 15 amino acids. The CDR3 here is CSASLRGWGTDTQYF. CDR3 sequence (DNA): TGCAGTGCTAGTTTGAGGGGCTGGGGCACAGATACGCAGTATTTT.

This clonotype was observed at least ten times. The chain links TRBV2 to TRBJ2-4, with D tentatively TRBD1 (6 bases). The germline V gene has CDR1 SNHLY and CDR2 FYNNEI. The CDR3 length is 15 residues. V was shortened by 8 bases and J by 3 bases, with 17 bases between the two germline ends. In DNA, the CDR3 is TGTGCCAGCCGGACAGTCAAGGTCGGCAAAAACATTCAGTACTTC. Protein sequence: CASRTVKVGKNIQYF.

This clonotype was seen repeatedly, ten times or more. The chain recombines TRBV20-1 with TRBJ2-2; 9 positions match TRBD2. Germline lookup yields CDR1 DFQATT and CDR2 SNEGSKA (reference sequence). Trimming cost V 3 bases and J 5 bases; bases outside gene matches: 7. This CDR3 has 15 amino acids. The CDR3 bases are TGCAGTGCTAGGGCGGCGGCGGGGGGGACCGGGGAGCTGTTTTTT. Translating it yields CSARAAAGGTGELFF.

This clonotype was counted ten times or more. This sequence joins TRBV20-1 and TRBJ2-7, with TRBD2 matching 7 bases. This CDR3 has 13 amino acids. V lost 0 bases and J lost 6; bases outside the gene matches: 5. The germline V gene has CDR1 DFQATT and CDR2 SNEGSKA (reference sequence). CDR3 nucleotide sequence: TGCAGTGCTAGAGACGGGGGGAAATCCGAGCAGTACGTC. Translation: CSARDGGKSEQYV.